The 5 T cell receptor beta chains below all came from one sample that was sequenced in a study of vaccination effects on CD4 cells after COVID-19. Before any sequencing was done, the ViraFEST assay used viral peptide pools to expand antigen-specific CD4+ T cells. CD4+ T cell isolation took place after nine to eleven days of culture. None of the vaccinated had previously contracted SARS-CoV-2, and their nucleocapsid antibodies tested negative. Their antigens are not known. Measured with immunoSEQ multiplex PCR; TCRdb has only the in-frame clones, and not every one. The sample holds roughly 41,000 clones; about 69% are singletons and the top ten take approximately 15%. Sequencing used CD4+ T cells from PBMCs cultured with HCoV-OC43 spike peptides, obtained before COVID-19 vaccination. Subset meaning: HCoV-OC43 spike overlapping peptide pool stimulation. Receptors originate from a human donor who received a COVID-19 vaccine.

The gene calls are TRBV6-1 and TRBJ1-2; 7 bases match TRBD1. The CDR3 has 15 residues. In germline, CDR1 is MNHNS, CDR2 SASEGT. After removal of 3 bases from V and 4 bases from J, the junction contained 8 bases not matched to a gene. The CDR3 DNA is TGTGCCAGCAGTGACCGACAGGGTCGGGGCTATGGCTACACCTTC. The encoded protein is CASSDRQGRGYGYTF.

The gene calls are TRBV5-1 and TRBJ1-5; D is undetermined. The CDR3 covers 14 residues. Germline V lookup: CDR1 SGHRS, CDR2 YFSETQ. V was cut by 2 bases and J by 5 bases, with 11 bases left in between. This chain's CDR3 is CASSLSPGDQPQHF. In DNA form, the CDR3 reads TGCGCCAGCAGCTTAAGCCCAGGTGATCAGCCCCAGCATTTT.

CDR3 bases: TGTGCCACCCGAAAAAAGGGCGCCTACGAGCAGTACTTC. This sequence encodes CATRKKGAYEQYF. The J gene is TRBJ2-7, the V gene TRBV10-3; D unresolved. V was shortened by 10 bases and J by 2 bases, with 15 bases between the two germline ends. CDR1 is ENHRY and CDR2 is SYGVKD in the germline V gene. This CDR3 is 13 amino acids long.

J is TRBJ2-1 and V is TRBV3-1 (or the pseudogene TRBV3-2), with 7 bases lining up with TRBD2. Germline trimming cut 2 bases from V and 2 bases from J; bases unmatched to any gene: 3. This CDR3 contains 15 residues. Germline CDR1 reads LGHDT; CDR2 reads YNNKEL (reference sequence). CDR3 in amino acids: CASSQQAGTYNEQFF. In DNA form, the CDR3 reads TGTGCCAGCAGCCAACAAGCGGGGACCTACAATGAGCAGTTCTTC.

The rearrangement joins TRBV12-3 or TRBV12-4 to TRBJ1-1, with a tentative D call TRBD1 (5 bases). CDR3 size: 13 residues. V dropped 3 bases and J dropped 4 bases, with 9 bases sitting between them. DNA for the CDR3: TGTGCCAGCAGTTTCGTGGGGGGCACTGAAGCTTTCTTT. The encoded protein is CASSFVGGTEAFF.